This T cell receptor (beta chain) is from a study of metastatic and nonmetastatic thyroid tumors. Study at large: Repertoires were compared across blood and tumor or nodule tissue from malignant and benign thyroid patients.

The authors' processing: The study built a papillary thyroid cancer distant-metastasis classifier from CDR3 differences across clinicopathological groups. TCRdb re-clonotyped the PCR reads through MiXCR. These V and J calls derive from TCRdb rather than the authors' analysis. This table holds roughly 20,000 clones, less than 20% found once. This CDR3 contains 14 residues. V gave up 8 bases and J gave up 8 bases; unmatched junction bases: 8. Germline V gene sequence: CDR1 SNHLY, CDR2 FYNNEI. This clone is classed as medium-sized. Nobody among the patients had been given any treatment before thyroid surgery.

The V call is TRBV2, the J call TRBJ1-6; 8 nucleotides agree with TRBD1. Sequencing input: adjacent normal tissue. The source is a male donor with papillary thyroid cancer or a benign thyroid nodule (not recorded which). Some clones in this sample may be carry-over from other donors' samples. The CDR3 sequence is CASRSTGEYSPLHF. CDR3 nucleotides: TGTGCCAGCCGCTCGACAGGGGAGTATTCACCCCTCCACTTT. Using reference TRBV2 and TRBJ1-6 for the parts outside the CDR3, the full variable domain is EPEVTQTPSHQVTQMGQEVILRCVPISNHLYFYWYRQILGQKVEFLVSFYNNEISEKSEIFDDQFSVERPDGSNFTLKIRSTKLEDSAMYFCASRSTGEYSPLHFGNGTRLTVT.